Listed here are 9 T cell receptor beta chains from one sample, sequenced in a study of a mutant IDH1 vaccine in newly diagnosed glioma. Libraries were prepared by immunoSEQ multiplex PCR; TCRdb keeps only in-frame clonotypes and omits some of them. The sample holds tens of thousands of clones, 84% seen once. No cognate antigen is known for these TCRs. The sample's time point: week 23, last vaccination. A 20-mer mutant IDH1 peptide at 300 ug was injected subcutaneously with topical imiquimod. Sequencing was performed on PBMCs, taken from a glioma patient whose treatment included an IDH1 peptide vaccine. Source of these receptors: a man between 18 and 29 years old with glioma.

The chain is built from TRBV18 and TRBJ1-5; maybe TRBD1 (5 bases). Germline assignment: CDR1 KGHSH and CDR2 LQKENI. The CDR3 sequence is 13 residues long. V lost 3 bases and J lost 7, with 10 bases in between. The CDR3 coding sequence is TGTGCCAGCTCACCGGAAAGGGACCAGCCCCAGCATTTT. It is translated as CASSPERDQPQHF. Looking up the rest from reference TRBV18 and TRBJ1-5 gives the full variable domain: NAGVMQNPRHLVRRRGQEARLRCSPMKGHSHVYWYRQLPEEGLKFMVYLQKENIIDESGMPKERFSAEFPKEGPSILRIQQVVRGDSAAYFCASSPERDQPQHFGDGTRLSIL.

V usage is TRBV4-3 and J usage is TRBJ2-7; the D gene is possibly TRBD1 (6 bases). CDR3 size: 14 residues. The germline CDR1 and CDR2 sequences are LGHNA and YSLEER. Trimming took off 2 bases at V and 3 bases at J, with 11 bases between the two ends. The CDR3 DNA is TGCGCCAGCAGCCAACAGGACAGACTCTACGAGCAGTACTTC. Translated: CASSQQDRLYEQYF.

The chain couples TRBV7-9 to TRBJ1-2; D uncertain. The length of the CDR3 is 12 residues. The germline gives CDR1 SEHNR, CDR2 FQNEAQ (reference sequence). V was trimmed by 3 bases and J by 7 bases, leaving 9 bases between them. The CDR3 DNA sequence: TGTGCCAGCAGCTTGACGTATTCTGGCTACACCTTC. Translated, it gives CASSLTYSGYTF.

CDR3 sequence: CASSYSGTGSYEQYF. For the CDR3, the DNA is TGTGCCAGCAGTTACTCTGGGACAGGGTCCTACGAGCAGTACTTC. The chain is built from TRBV6-5 and TRBJ2-7, with 9 positions matching TRBD1. Trimming at V came to 0 bases and at J to 1 base, leaving 1 base not matched to a gene. The germline V gene has CDR1 MNHEY and CDR2 SVGAGI. There are 15 residues in the CDR3.

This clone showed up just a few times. CDR3 in amino acids: CASLPREPGEQTPVGEKLFF. In DNA, the CDR3 is TGTGCCAGCCTCCCCCGCGAGCCCGGAGAGCAAACTCCGGTGGGTGAAAAACTGTTTTTT. V and J are TRBV5-5 and TRBJ1-4; D remains unclear. V was clipped by 7 bases and J by 7 bases, with 35 bases between them. The CDR3 contains 20 residues. Germline V gives CDR1 SGHKS, CDR2 YYEKEE (reference sequence).

CDR3 bases: TGTGCCAGCAGTTTGGGGGACACCTCTAATCAGCCCCAGCATTTT. Translating gives CASSLGDTSNQPQHF. V usage is TRBV28 and J usage is TRBJ1-5; tentatively, D is TRBD1 (6 bases). V shed 3 bases and J shed 4 bases, with 13 bases lying between them. Germline loops: CDR1 MDHEN, CDR2 SYDVKM. The CDR3 spans 15 residues.

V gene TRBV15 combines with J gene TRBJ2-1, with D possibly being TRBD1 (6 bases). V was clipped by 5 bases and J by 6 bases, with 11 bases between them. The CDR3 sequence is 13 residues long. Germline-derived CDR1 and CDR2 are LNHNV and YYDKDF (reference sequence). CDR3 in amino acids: CATSGLGGNEQFF. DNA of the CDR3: TGTGCCACCAGCGGATTAGGGGGCAATGAGCAGTTCTTC. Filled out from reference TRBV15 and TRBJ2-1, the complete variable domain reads DAMVIQNPRYQVTQFGKPVTLSCSQTLNHNVMYWYQQKSSQAPKLLFHYYDKDFNNEADTPDNFQSRRPNTSFCFLDIRSPGLGDTAMYLCATSGLGGNEQFFGPGTRLTVL.

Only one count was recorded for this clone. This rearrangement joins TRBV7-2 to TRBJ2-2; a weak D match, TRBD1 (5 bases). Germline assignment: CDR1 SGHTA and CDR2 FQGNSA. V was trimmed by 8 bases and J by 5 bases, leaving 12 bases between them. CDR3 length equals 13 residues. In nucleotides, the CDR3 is TGTGCCAGCCCCTCAGGGTTGACCGGGGAGCTGTTTTTT. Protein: CASPSGLTGELFF. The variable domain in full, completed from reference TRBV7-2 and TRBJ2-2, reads GAGVSQSPSNKVTEKGKDVELRCDPISGHTALYWYRQSLGQGLEFLIYFQGNSAPDKSGLPSDRFSAERTGGSVSTLTIQRTQQEDSAVYLCASPSGLTGELFFGEGSRLTVL.

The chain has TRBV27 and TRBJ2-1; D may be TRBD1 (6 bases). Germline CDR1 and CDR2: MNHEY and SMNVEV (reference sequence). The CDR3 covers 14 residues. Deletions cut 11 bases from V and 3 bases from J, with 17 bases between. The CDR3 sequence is CAGDGAGDYNEQFF. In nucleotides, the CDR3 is TGTGCCGGGGACGGGGCAGGGGACTACAATGAGCAGTTCTTC.